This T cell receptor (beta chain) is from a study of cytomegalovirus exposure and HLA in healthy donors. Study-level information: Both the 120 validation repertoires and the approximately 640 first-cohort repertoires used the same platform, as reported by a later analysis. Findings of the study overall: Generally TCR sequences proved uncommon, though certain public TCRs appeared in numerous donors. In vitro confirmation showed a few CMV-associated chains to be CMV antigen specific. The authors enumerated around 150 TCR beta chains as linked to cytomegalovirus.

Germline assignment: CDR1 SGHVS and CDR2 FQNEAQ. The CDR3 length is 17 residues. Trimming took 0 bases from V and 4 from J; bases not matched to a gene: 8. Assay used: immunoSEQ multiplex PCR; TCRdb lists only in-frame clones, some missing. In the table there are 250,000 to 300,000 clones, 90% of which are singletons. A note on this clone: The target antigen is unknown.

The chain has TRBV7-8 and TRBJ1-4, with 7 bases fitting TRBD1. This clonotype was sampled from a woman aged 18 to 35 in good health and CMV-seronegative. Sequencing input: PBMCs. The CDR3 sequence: CASSLAPRQGSNEKLFF. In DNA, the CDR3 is TGTGCCAGCAGCTTAGCGCCAAGACAGGGAAGTAATGAAAAACTGTTTTTT.